The 8 T cell receptor beta chains listed next were all sequenced from one sample in a study of cytomegalovirus exposure and HLA in healthy donors. PCR used 60 Vbeta primers and 13 Jbeta primers. This table comes from immunoSEQ multiplex PCR, and its TCRdb copy is limited to in-frame clones, with some not included. The data show 95,000 to 150,000 clones, around 81% seen once. The sequencing sample was made of PBMCs. The receptors were gathered from a woman in her forties in good health and CMV-seronegative.

This clone was recorded only once. Different DNA sequences within this sample yield the same CDR3. The chain has TRBV9 and TRBJ1-1; D possibly corresponds to TRBD1 (6 bases). The V end was cut by 3 bases, the J end by 0 bases, with 9 bases between. Germline V gene data show CDR1 as SGDLS and CDR2 as YYNGEE. The CDR3 runs to 14 residues. This CDR3 is CASSAGVMNTEAFF. In DNA form, the CDR3 reads TGTGCCAGCAGCGCAGGGGTTATGAACACTGAAGCTTTCTTT.

The rearrangement uses TRBV6-6 and TRBJ2-7; TRBD2 is a possible D gene (7 bases). Per the germline V gene, CDR1 is MNHNY and CDR2 is SVGAGI (reference sequence). This CDR3 has 15 residues. Trimming removed 6 bases at V and 0 bases at J, with 15 bases between. CDR3 DNA sequence: TGTGCCAGCAGGGGGGGGCTCCCCTACTCCTACGAGCAGTACTTC. Encoded protein: CASRGGLPYSYEQYF.

The chain couples TRBV9 to TRBJ2-3; 11 bases match TRBD2. Per the germline V gene, CDR1 is SGDLS and CDR2 is YYNGEE. With V trimmed by 6 bases and J by 4 bases, 10 bases remained unmatched. The CDR3 totals 16 residues. The CDR3 reads CASTYEPGLAADTQYF. CDR3 coding DNA: TGTGCCAGCACCTACGAACCGGGACTAGCGGCAGATACGCAGTATTTT. The full variable domain, with the rest looked up from reference TRBV9 and TRBJ2-3, is DSGVTQTPKHLITATGQRVTLRCSPRSGDLSVYWYQQSLDQGLQFLIQYYNGEERAKGNILERFSAQQFPDLHSELNLSSLELGDSALYFCASTYEPGLAADTQYFGPGTRLTVL.

V usage is TRBV5-6 and J usage is TRBJ1-4; 7 bases line up with TRBD1. Germline CDR1 and CDR2: SGHDT and YYEEEE. V lost 4 bases and J lost 4; bases outside the gene matches: 7. The CDR3 is made up of 15 amino acids. CDR3 in amino acids: CASSQRTGHNEKLFF. CDR3 bases: TGTGCCAGCAGCCAACGGACAGGACATAATGAAAAACTGTTTTTT.

This clone has just one count. The CDR3 sequence: CASSLTGGDWFF. The CDR3 nucleotides are TGTGCCAGCAGCTTAACGGGGGGGGATTGGTTCTTC. This sequence joins TRBV7-3 and TRBJ2-1, with 7 bases that match TRBD2. This CDR3 region has 12 residues. V trimming: 0 bases; J trimming: 15 bases; junction bases outside the gene matches: 5. Per germline, CDR1 SGHTA and CDR2 FQGTGA.

This chain links TRBV2 with TRBJ1-6; no reliable D call. This CDR3 contains 16 residues. The germline V and J ends were trimmed by 4 bases and 7 bases, with 17 bases remaining between them. Germline CDR1 reads SNHLY; CDR2 reads FYNNEI. CDR3 amino acids: CASSAQQTAVNSPLHF. CDR3 nucleotides: TGTGCCAGCAGTGCCCAGCAGACGGCGGTAAATTCACCCCTCCACTTT.

The chain combines TRBV20-1 with TRBJ1-2; D not certain. The CDR3 has 11 residues. Trimming shortened V by 2 bases and J by 7 bases, and 8 bases separated the two germline ends. Germline lookup yields CDR1 DFQATT and CDR2 SNEGSKA (reference sequence). CDR3 in DNA: TGCAGTGCTAGAACGGTCCGTGGCTACACCTTC. Protein product: CSARTVRGYTF.

The chain combines TRBV7-9 with TRBJ2-1, with 8 bases that match TRBD1. The CDR3 consists of 13 residues. The V gene's germline CDR1 is SEHNR and CDR2 FQNEAQ (reference sequence). V lost 5 bases, J lost 9 bases, and 6 bases stayed unmatched. The CDR3 reads CASSPGQGPEQFF. The CDR3 DNA follows: TGTGCCAGCAGCCCCGGACAGGGCCCTGAGCAGTTCTTC.